This T cell receptor beta chain emerged from a study of T cell changes during pregnancy in multiple sclerosis (dated by TCRdb to about 2019). Background for the entire study: The study examined how the T cell repertoire changed over the course of pregnancy in women with multiple sclerosis.

As regards this clone: The target of this receptor is not known. Per-base qualities were not stored, and no clone one base away is much larger.

The library came from the immunoSEQ multiplex PCR assay. TCRdb's version of the immuneACCESS table is confined to in-frame rearrangements and falls short of the full clone set. An unresolved V gene accounts for under half of the shortfall where checked; the remainder is of unknown origin. The sample table shows under 50,000 clones, and around 93% are seen once. The top ten clonotypes cover approximately 4% of the sample. This sequence was found in a female donor with multiple sclerosis, enrolled in a pregnancy study. Specimen: CD8+ T cells from peripheral blood mononuclear cells, collected after pregnancy.

DNA sequence: TGTGCCAGCAGTTTACAGGGGGCGATTCAGTTCTTC. This encodes CASSLQGAIQFF. Recombination connected TRBV27 to TRBJ2-1; 8 central bases correspond to TRBD1. CDR1 and CDR2, per the germline V gene (reference sequence), are MNHEY and SMNVEV. The CDR3 numbers 12 residues from cysteine through phenylalanine. Only the CDR3 DNA is retained, 36 bases long and in frame from the first base. V has 2 bases trimmed and J has 13 bases trimmed; junction bases matching no gene number 4.